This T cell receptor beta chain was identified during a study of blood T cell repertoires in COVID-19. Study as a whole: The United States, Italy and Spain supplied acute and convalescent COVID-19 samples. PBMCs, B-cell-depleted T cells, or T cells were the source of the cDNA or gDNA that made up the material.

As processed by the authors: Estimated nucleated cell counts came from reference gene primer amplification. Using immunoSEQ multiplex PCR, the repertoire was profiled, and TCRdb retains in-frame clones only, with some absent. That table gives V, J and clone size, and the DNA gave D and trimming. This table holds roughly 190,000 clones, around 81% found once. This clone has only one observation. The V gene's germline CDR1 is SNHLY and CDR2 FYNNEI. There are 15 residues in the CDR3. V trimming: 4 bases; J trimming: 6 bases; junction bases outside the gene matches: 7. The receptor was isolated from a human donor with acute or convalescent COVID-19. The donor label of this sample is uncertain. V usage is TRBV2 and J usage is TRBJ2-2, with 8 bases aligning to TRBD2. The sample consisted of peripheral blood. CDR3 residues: CASSGLATFAGELFF. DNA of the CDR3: TGTGCCAGCAGTGGACTAGCGACGTTCGCCGGGGAGCTGTTTTTT.